A few counts support the clone carrying this T cell receptor beta chain. Its cognate antigen is unknown. CDR3 length: 18 amino acids. V lost 2 bases, J lost 2 bases, and 11 bases stayed unmatched. The record originates from a study of spatial heterogeneity in lung cancer. Overall study results and limits: Mutation tallies in tumors tracked expanded intratumoral alpha and beta TCR counts.

TCRdb re-derived calls from the 5' RACE reads in MiXCR, one entry per CDR3 protein. The sample lists roughly 730 distinct CDR3 sequences, around two fifths occurring once. Time point indicated: sample taken at primary tumor resection. The chain is built from TRBV12-3 or TRBV12-4 and TRBJ2-3; TRBD2 matches at 9 bases. Material: lung tumor tissue, obtained at surgery. This clonotype originated in a male donor with early-stage non-small cell lung cancer. The CDR3 protein is CASSLSAGAGGNTDTQYF. As DNA, the CDR3 is TGTGCCAGCAGTTTAAGCGCGGGAGCGGGGGGAAACACAGATACGCAGTATTTT.